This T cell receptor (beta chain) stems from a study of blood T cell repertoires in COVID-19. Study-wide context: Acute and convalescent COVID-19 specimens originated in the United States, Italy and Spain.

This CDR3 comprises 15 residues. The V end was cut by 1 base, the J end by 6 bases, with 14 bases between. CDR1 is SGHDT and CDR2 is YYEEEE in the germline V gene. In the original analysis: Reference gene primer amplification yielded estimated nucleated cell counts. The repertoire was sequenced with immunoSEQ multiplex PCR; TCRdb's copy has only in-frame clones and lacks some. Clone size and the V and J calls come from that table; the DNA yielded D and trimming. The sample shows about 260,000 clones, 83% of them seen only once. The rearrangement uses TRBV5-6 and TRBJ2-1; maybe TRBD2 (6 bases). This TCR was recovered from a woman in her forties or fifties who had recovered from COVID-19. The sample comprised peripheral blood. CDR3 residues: CASSLTGRDFNEQFF. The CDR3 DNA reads TGTGCCAGCAGCTTGACAGGTAGGGACTTCAATGAGCAGTTCTTC.